Sequencing of this TCR beta chain was carried out in a study of technical replicates of blood from a handful of donors. Assay used: immunoSEQ multiplex PCR; TCRdb lists only in-frame clones, some missing. The sample lists 95,000 to 100,000 clones, roughly 95% occurring once. This CDR3 is built from 15 residues. CDR1 and CDR2 (germline): SGDLS, YYNGEE. This clone has a single count. One end of the junction varies from germline; a read error may be responsible. The same CDR3 can be traced to other DNA sequences in this sample. The chain joins TRBV9 to TRBJ2-2; 8 bases map to TRBD2. The TCR comes from a human donor in good health. The sequencing sample was made of T cells isolated from PBMCs. CDR3 nucleotide sequence: TGTGCCAGCAGTGTAGCACTAGCGGCGGCCGGGGAGCTGTTTTTT. Encoded protein: CASSVALAAAGELFF.